Each of the 8 T cell receptor beta chains below was sequenced from the same sample in a study of molecular identifiers for immune sequencing clone quantification. In TCRdb, the PCR reads were re-called with MiXCR into one record per CDR3 protein. Among hundreds of thousands of distinct CDR3 sequences listed, over 25% were seen once. The sample consisted of naive CD8+ T cells from blood, with Jurkat cell RNA spiked in. Sample subset: FACS-sorted CD8+CD4-CCR7+CD45RA+ naive T cells. All receptors come from a human donor in good health. Some libraries in this study had Jurkat cell RNA spiked in.

In its sample, this clonotype was seen many times. For the CDR3, the DNA is TGTGCCAGCCATGGCGAGGGCTACGAGCAGTACTTC. Translated, it gives CASHGEGYEQYF. J is TRBJ2-7 and V is TRBV2; perhaps TRBD2 as D (5 bases). CDR3 length: 12 residues. The germline gives CDR1 SNHLY, CDR2 FYNNEI. The ends were cut back, 8 bases at V and 3 bases at J, with 11 bases in the middle.

The chain joins TRBV19 to TRBJ2-3; the match to TRBD2 covers 10 bases. Germline trimming cut 4 bases from V and 3 bases from J; bases unmatched to any gene: 7. Germline CDR1 and CDR2: LNHDA and SQIVND (reference sequence). The length of the CDR3 is 16 residues. CDR3 amino acids: CASSRWSGGATDTQYF. The CDR3 region has the DNA TGTGCCAGTAGTAGGTGGAGCGGGGGGGCAACAGATACGCAGTATTTT.

Points on this clonotype: A junction boundary mismatches the germline segment, possibly from a read error. The chain couples TRBV7-6 to TRBJ2-7, with TRBD1 identical over 10 bases. The CDR3 loop spans 15 amino acids. Germline V gene data show CDR1 as SGHVS and CDR2 as FNYEAQ. The CDR3 nucleotides read TGTGCCAGCAGCCCCGGGACAGGGGCTCTCTACGGGCAGTACTTC. Amino acids: CASSPGTGALYGQYF. The variable domain in full, with the rest retrieved from reference TRBV7-6 and TRBJ2-7, is GAGVSQSPRYKVTKRGQDVALRCDPISGHVSLYWYRQALGQGPEFLTYFNYEAQQDKSGLPNDRFSAERPEGSISTLTIQRTEQRDSAMYRCASSPGTGALYGQYFGPGTRLTVT.

Many counts were recorded for this clonotype. V usage is TRBV5-6 and J usage is TRBJ2-2; the D gene is possibly TRBD1 (5 bases). Germline CDR1 SGHDT, CDR2 YYEEEE. The CDR3 spans 14 residues. V dropped 1 base and J dropped 6 bases, with 10 bases sitting between them. CDR3 amino acids: CASSLSGLAGELFF. The CDR3 bases are TGTGCCAGCAGCTTGTCAGGGTTGGCCGGGGAGCTGTTTTTT.

The gene calls are TRBV6-5 and TRBJ2-1, with 7 bases fitting TRBD2. The germline V gene encodes CDR1 MNHEY and CDR2 SVGAGI. CDR3 length: 16 amino acids. With V trimmed by 0 bases and J by 2 bases, 4 bases remained unmatched. CDR3 amino acids: CASSYSGEGPYNEQFF. Here the CDR3 DNA reads TGTGCCAGCAGTTACTCAGGGGAGGGCCCCTACAATGAGCAGTTCTTC.

Many counts were recorded for this clonotype. V is TRBV13 and J is TRBJ1-5; no firm D call. V lost 4 bases, J lost 0 bases, and 7 bases lay in between. The CDR3 has 14 amino acids. Germline V gene sequence: CDR1 PRHDT, CDR2 FYEKMQ (reference sequence). Here the CDR3 reads CASSSTYSNQPQHF. In DNA, the CDR3 is TGTGCCAGCAGCTCAACCTATAGCAATCAGCCCCAGCATTTT. Complete variable domain (other parts from reference TRBV13 and TRBJ1-5): AAGVIQSPRHLIKEKRETATLKCYPIPRHDTVYWYQQGPGQDPQFLISFYEKMQSDKGSIPDRFSAQQFSDYHSELNMSSLELGDSALYFCASSSTYSNQPQHFGDGTRLSIL.

This clonotype was picked up a small number of times. The rearrangement uses TRBV4-3 and TRBJ2-1; 13 bases align to TRBD2. The V gene end was trimmed by 0 bases and the J gene end by 3 bases; junction bases not matched to a gene: 2. The germline gives CDR1 LGHNA, CDR2 YSLEER. The CDR3 contains 17 residues. The CDR3 DNA is TGCGCCAGCAGCCAAGAACTAGCGGGGGGGCGCTACAATGAGCAGTTCTTC. As protein: CASSQELAGGRYNEQFF.

A remark on this clonotype: A much more abundant neighbour one base away suggests this may be a read error. This sequence joins TRBV11-2 and TRBJ2-3, with D possibly TRBD1 on 5 matching bases. The CDR3 length is 13 residues. Trimming took off 2 bases at V and 12 bases at J, with 15 bases between the two ends. Germline lookup yields CDR1 SGHAT and CDR2 FQNNGV. The CDR3 protein is CASSLMYQGLQYF. CDR3 bases: TGTGCCAGCAGCTTAATGTATCAGGGCCTCCAGTATTTT. Drawing the rest from reference TRBV11-2 and TRBJ2-3, the complete variable domain is EAGVAQSPRYKIIEKRQSVAFWCNPISGHATLYWYQQILGQGPKLLIQFQNNGVVDDSQLPKDRFSAERLKGVDSTLKIQPAKLEDSAVYLCASSLMYQGLQYFGPGTRLTVL.